The 27 T cell receptor beta chains given below trace back to one sample, sequenced in a study of cytomegalovirus exposure and HLA in healthy donors (dated by TCRdb to about 2017). Libraries came from the immunoSEQ multiplex PCR assay. A mixture of 60 forward primers for TCR Vbeta segments and 13 reverse primers for TCR Jbeta segments was used in the multiplex PCR. TCRdb re-hosts the immuneACCESS table, in-frame sequences only. Its copies lack some clones; in the studies checked, an unresolved V gene accounts for under half of them, and the cause for the rest is not known. In this sample the table shows about 170,000 clones, about 80% of which occur a single time. The ten largest clones add up to about 1% of the sample. The sequenced material came from PBMCs. Receptors originate from a woman aged 50 to 60 in good health and CMV-seropositive.

The rearrangement uses TRBV19 and TRBJ2-5, with a possible D match to TRBD1 (6 bases). The CDR3 is 15 amino acids. V lost 3 bases, J lost 5 bases, and 16 bases lay in between. From germline, CDR1 is LNHDA and CDR2 SQIVND (reference sequence). This CDR3 is CASSILGIQGETQYF. The DNA of the CDR3 is TGTGCCAGTAGTATTTTGGGGATTCAGGGGGAGACCCAGTACTTC.

V is TRBV15 and J is TRBJ1-4, with D uncertain. The CDR3 has 13 residues. V lost 3 bases, J lost 8 bases, and 10 bases lay in between. Germline loops: CDR1 LNHNV, CDR2 YYDKDF (reference sequence). DNA of the CDR3: TGTGCCACCAGCAGGGCGGTCGGGGAAAAACTGTTTTTT. Amino acids: CATSRAVGEKLFF.

The chain employs TRBV6-5 and TRBJ1-1; 8 nucleotides line up with TRBD1. The germline gives CDR1 MNHEY, CDR2 SVGAGI. This CDR3 region has 14 residues. J was trimmed by 5 bases and V by 6 bases; bases with no gene match: 8. CDR3 coding DNA: TGTGCCAGCAGACGGACAGGGCTCGTAACTGAAGCTTTCTTT. It yields the protein CASRRTGLVTEAFF.

The chain is built from TRBV11-2 and TRBJ1-2; 8 nucleotides line up with TRBD1. V was pared by 4 bases and J by 8 bases, with 6 bases of the junction left unmatched. CDR3 length: 13 amino acids. Germline V gene data show CDR1 as SGHAT and CDR2 as FQNNGV. CDR3: CASSSQGAGGYTF. The CDR3 DNA reads as TGTGCCAGCAGCTCCCAGGGGGCGGGGGGCTACACCTTC. Drawing the rest from reference TRBV11-2 and TRBJ1-2, the complete variable domain is EAGVAQSPRYKIIEKRQSVAFWCNPISGHATLYWYQQILGQGPKLLIQFQNNGVVDDSQLPKDRFSAERLKGVDSTLKIQPAKLEDSAVYLCASSSQGAGGYTFGSGTRLTVV.

This clone was counted once. The V and J genes are TRBV14 and TRBJ1-2; D call uncertain. Trimming took off 1 base at V and 8 bases at J, with 11 bases between the two ends. Germline assignment: CDR1 SGHDN and CDR2 FVKESK. This CDR3 is 13 amino acids long. The DNA of the CDR3 is TGTGCCAGCAGCCAAGGGAGGGTGATGGGCTACACCTTC. It encodes CASSQGRVMGYTF.

The gene calls are TRBV7-6 and TRBJ2-1, with TRBD2 matching over 8 bases. V shed 0 bases and J 6 bases; nucleotides not matched to a gene: 7. Germline CDR1 SGHVS, CDR2 FNYEAQ. The length of the CDR3 is 16 residues. CDR3 loop: CASSLADTGTSNEQFF. Written as DNA, the CDR3 is TGTGCCAGCAGCTTAGCGGATACCGGGACTAGCAATGAGCAGTTCTTC.

The chain is built from TRBV28 and TRBJ1-2; D unresolved. In germline, CDR1 is MDHEN, CDR2 SYDVKM. Trimming removed 2 bases from V and 8 bases from J, with 18 bases in between. CDR3 length: 15 amino acids. The CDR3 coding sequence is TGTGCCAGCAGTTTACCCGGACGGGATCTAGAAGGCTACACCTTC. This sequence encodes CASSLPGRDLEGYTF.

This chain joins TRBV28 and TRBJ1-2; 7 bases are shared with TRBD1. Germline V gene lookup returns CDR1 MDHEN and CDR2 SYDVKM. J lost 1 base, V lost 6 bases, and 5 bases had no gene match. The CDR3 has 14 amino acids. The CDR3 spells CASRATGRNYGYTF. In nucleotides, the CDR3 is TGTGCCAGCAGAGCGACAGGGCGTAACTATGGCTACACCTTC.

The CDR3 DNA reads as TGTGCCAGCAGCGCCGGGACAGTCAACCAAGAGACCCAGTACTTC. Translation gives CASSAGTVNQETQYF. The J gene is TRBJ2-5, the V gene TRBV9; TRBD1 matches 7 bases. CDR1 and CDR2 from the germline V gene are SGDLS and YYNGEE. Trimming cost V 3 bases and J 0 bases; bases outside gene matches: 5. The CDR3 has 15 residues.

This clone was seen just once. The gene calls are TRBV7-6 and TRBJ1-1; TRBD1 aligns across 7 bases. The germline V gene encodes CDR1 SGHVS and CDR2 FNYEAQ. The CDR3 has 15 residues. Losses at the gene ends were 4 bases for V and 3 bases for J; bases not matched to a gene: 8. The CDR3 DNA is TGTGCCAGCAGCTCGAGCCAGGGGGTTGACACTGAAGCTTTCTTT. The encoded protein is CASSSSQGVDTEAFF. Drawing the rest from reference TRBV7-6 and TRBJ1-1, the complete variable domain is GAGVSQSPRYKVTKRGQDVALRCDPISGHVSLYWYRQALGQGPEFLTYFNYEAQQDKSGLPNDRFSAERPEGSISTLTIQRTEQRDSAMYRCASSSSQGVDTEAFFGQGTRLTVV.

V and J are TRBV5-1 and TRBJ1-1; a possible D gene is TRBD1 (5 bases). Per the germline V gene, CDR1 is SGHRS and CDR2 is YFSETQ. The CDR3 loop spans 15 amino acids. With 0 bases removed from V and 8 bases from J, the gap between germline ends came to 17 bases. CDR3 DNA: TGCGCCAGCAGCTTGGAAAGGATCACAGGTTTCGAAGCTTTCTTT. It encodes CASSLERITGFEAFF.

This clone was observed a handful of times. The V and J genes are TRBV5-1 and TRBJ1-4; the match to TRBD1 covers 9 bases. Germline assignment: CDR1 SGHRS and CDR2 YFSETQ. The CDR3 has 14 residues. V lost 4 bases and J lost 2; bases outside the gene matches: 0. CDR3: CASSGQGTNEKLFF. The DNA for the CDR3 is TGCGCCAGCAGCGGACAGGGGACTAATGAAAAACTGTTTTTT.

This chain uses TRBV10-3 with TRBJ1-3, with a weak D call TRBD1 (6 bases). The germline V gene has CDR1 ENHRY and CDR2 SYGVKD. V was pared by 6 bases and J by 0 bases, with 12 bases between. The CDR3 is 15 residues long. In DNA form, the CDR3 reads TGTGCCATCAGACCCCAGGACAGCTCTGGAAACACCATATATTTT. As protein: CAIRPQDSSGNTIYF.

The chain joins TRBV18 to TRBJ1-1; D uncertain. Trimming cost V 4 bases and J 1 base, with 10 bases left between them. CDR1 KGHSH and CDR2 LQKENI come from the germline V gene. There are 14 residues in the CDR3. The CDR3 bases are TGTGCCAGCTCACGGACTAATGGGAACACTGAAGCTTTCTTT. Amino acid sequence: CASSRTNGNTEAFF.

As to this clone: Relative to the germline gene, one junction end is altered; a read error may explain this. The chain recombines TRBV27 with TRBJ2-7, with TRBD2 matching 8 bases. CDR1 is MNHEY and CDR2 is SMNVEV in the germline V gene (reference sequence). The CDR3 loop spans 13 amino acids. This CDR3 reads CASALQREPALNF. CDR3 DNA sequence: TGTGCCAGCGCCCTACAGCGGGAGCCCGCGCTGAACTTC.

This sequence joins TRBV13 and TRBJ2-7, with D tentatively TRBD1 (6 bases). Trimming removed 4 bases from V and 4 bases from J, with 14 bases in between. This CDR3 spans 14 amino acids. Germline CDR1 PRHDT, CDR2 FYEKMQ (reference sequence). As DNA, the CDR3 is TGTGCCAGCAGCTCCGGCCGGACAGCGTACGAGCAGTACTTC. Its protein is CASSSGRTAYEQYF. Combining the CDR3 with reference TRBV13 and TRBJ2-7 gives the whole variable domain AAGVIQSPRHLIKEKRETATLKCYPIPRHDTVYWYQQGPGQDPQFLISFYEKMQSDKGSIPDRFSAQQFSDYHSELNMSSLELGDSALYFCASSSGRTAYEQYFGPGTRLTVT.

This clone came up once. The chain has TRBV6-1 and TRBJ2-3; possible D gene TRBD2, 6 bases. The germline gives CDR1 MNHNS, CDR2 SASEGT. The CDR3 sequence is 15 residues long. V lost 2 bases and J lost 5, with 14 bases in between. This chain's CDR3 is CASSENVGRGDTQYF. CDR3 in DNA: TGTGCCAGCAGTGAAAATGTTGGGCGGGGAGATACGCAGTATTTT.

The J gene is TRBJ2-3, the V gene TRBV6-1, with D perhaps TRBD1 (6 bases). Germline-derived CDR1 and CDR2 are MNHNS and SASEGT. This CDR3 region has 15 residues. V lost 7 bases to trimming and J lost 2 bases, with 16 bases between them. CDR3: CASMIQGTFTDTQYF. For the CDR3, the DNA is TGTGCCAGCATGATTCAGGGGACGTTCACAGATACGCAGTATTTT.

This chain uses TRBV6-1 with TRBJ2-3; TRBD2 aligns across 9 bases. CDR1 and CDR2 (germline): MNHNS, SASEGT. The V and J ends lost 1 base and 4 bases, in that order; junction bases with no gene match: 3. CDR3 length: 15 residues. The CDR3 loop is CASSEGSGRSDTQYF. The CDR3 coding sequence is TGTGCCAGCAGTGAAGGTAGCGGGAGATCAGATACGCAGTATTTT.

V and J are TRBV28 and TRBJ2-7; 9 nucleotides align to TRBD2. This CDR3 has 13 residues. Trimming removed 7 bases from V and 2 bases from J; junction bases left unmatched: 3. The germline V gene has CDR1 MDHEN and CDR2 SYDVKM. The CDR3 DNA follows: TGTGCCAGCAAGACTAGCGGAACCTACGAGCAGTACTTC. Its translation: CASKTSGTYEQYF.

This clone was seen a single time. The V gene is TRBV5-4, the J gene TRBJ2-4; D perhaps matches TRBD2 (5 bases). Per germline, CDR1 SGHNT and CDR2 YYREEE (reference sequence). This CDR3 has 14 residues. Trimming shortened V by 0 bases and J by 5 bases, and 9 bases separated the two germline ends. This CDR3 reads CASSLAGVQNIQYF. CDR3 nucleotide sequence: TGTGCCAGCAGCTTGGCCGGGGTGCAAAACATTCAGTACTTC.

The gene calls are TRBV6-5 and TRBJ2-7; 11 bases agree with TRBD2. V was clipped by 3 bases and J by 2 bases; unmatched bases: 3. The CDR3 runs to 15 residues. Germline V gene lookup returns CDR1 MNHEY and CDR2 SVGAGI. CDR3 region: CASSYLLAGAYEQYF. Here the CDR3 DNA reads TGTGCCAGCAGTTATCTACTAGCGGGAGCCTACGAGCAGTACTTC.

The J gene is TRBJ1-1, the V gene TRBV2, with 10 bases fitting TRBD1. The CDR3 sequence is 21 residues long. Germline V gives CDR1 SNHLY, CDR2 FYNNEI. V dropped 4 bases and J dropped 1; count of bases not matched to a gene: 21. The CDR3 sequence: CASSGFSSMTTGGTGNTEAFF. CDR3 coding DNA: TGTGCCAGCAGTGGTTTCTCTAGTATGACGACAGGGGGCACGGGGAACACTGAAGCTTTCTTT.

The chain combines TRBV7-2 with TRBJ1-4; D may be TRBD1 (6 bases). Looked up from germline, CDR1 is SGHTA and CDR2 is FQGNSA. V dropped 2 bases and J dropped 7 bases, with 14 bases sitting between them. This CDR3 region has 15 residues. DNA for the CDR3: TGTGCCAGCAGCTTACGGGGGGGCCTCGGTGAAAAACTGTTTTTT. Residues: CASSLRGGLGEKLFF.

The chain uses TRBV15 and TRBJ1-2; tentatively, D is TRBD1 (5 bases). CDR3 length: 12 amino acids. Germline V gene data show CDR1 as LNHNV and CDR2 as YYDKDF (reference sequence). Trimming pared 4 bases from V and 8 bases from J, leaving 11 bases between. In DNA form, the CDR3 reads TGTGCCACCAGCACGACAGTTGGCGGCTACACCTTC. It specifies CATSTTVGGYTF.

The chain couples TRBV2 to TRBJ2-1; 8 positions match TRBD2. The CDR3 loop spans 14 amino acids. With V trimmed by 9 bases and J by 0 bases, 4 bases remained unmatched. CDR1 is SNHLY and CDR2 is FYNNEI in the germline V gene. In DNA form, the CDR3 reads TGTGCCAGTGCAAGCGGGAGCTCCTACAATGAGCAGTTCTTC. Its protein product is CASASGSSYNEQFF.

The chain couples TRBV28 to TRBJ1-1, with 8 positions matching TRBD1. Germline assignment: CDR1 MDHEN and CDR2 SYDVKM. The V and J ends lost 4 bases and 1 base, in that order; junction bases with no gene match: 8. The length of the CDR3 is 16 residues. The CDR3 loop is CASSSVDRVENTEAFF. CDR3 sequence (DNA): TGTGCCAGCAGTTCGGTGGACAGGGTAGAGAACACTGAAGCTTTCTTT.